This TCR beta chain was observed in a study of shared clonotypes between healthy human individuals. Sequenced by immunoSEQ multiplex PCR; TCRdb stores in-frame clones only, minus some. In the table there are some 2.1 million clones, roughly 95% of which are singletons. CD8 cells regarded as naive lacked CD45RO, were positively chosen for CCR7, and omitted terminally differentiated effector memory CD45RA+ cells. Recent vaccinations or acute infections were absent in the healthy HIV-negative adult donors. After removal of 5 bases from V and 5 bases from J, the junction contained 13 bases not matched to a gene. The germline V gene has CDR1 SGHVS and CDR2 FNYEAQ. This CDR3 has 16 residues.

Sequencing used naive CD8+ T cells sorted from blood. The TCR was taken from a man aged 18 to 30 in good health. This chain uses TRBV7-6 with TRBJ2-7; 9 nucleotides align to TRBD2. The CDR3 bases are TGTGCCAGCAGCCACGGATTTAGCGGGAGCTTCGACGAGCAGTACTTC. Amino acids: CASSHGFSGSFDEQYF.